These 24 T cell receptor beta chains were all obtained from the same sample, sequenced in a study of blood T cell repertoires in COVID-19. Some clones are missing from TCRdb's copy, which holds only in-frame ones; the method was immunoSEQ multiplex PCR. The data contain 200,000 to 250,000 clones, around 90% of them singletons. The sample comprised peripheral blood. These receptors originate from a man aged 18-30 years with active or convalescent COVID-19.

V is TRBV9 and J is TRBJ2-7; tentatively, D is TRBD2 (6 bases). V shed 5 bases and J shed 2 bases, with 20 bases lying between them. This CDR3 region has 16 residues. The germline V gene has CDR1 SGDLS and CDR2 YYNGEE. CDR3 bases: TGTGCCAGCAGTCTTAACCAAGCGGGCCGTCCCTACGAGCAGTACTTC. Protein sequence: CASSLNQAGRPYEQYF.

The rearrangement links TRBV6-1 to TRBJ1-1; D ambiguous. This CDR3 has 13 residues. Germline CDR1 is MNHNS and CDR2 is SASEGT. Trimming stripped 2 bases from V and 0 bases from J, with 4 bases between. CDR3 bases: TGTGCCAGCAGTGAACAATTGAACACTGAAGCTTTCTTT. Its translation is CASSEQLNTEAFF.

This clone was recorded at least ten times. The chain carries TRBV19 and TRBJ2-1; 9 bases map to TRBD2. V dropped 6 bases and J dropped 3; count of bases not matched to a gene: 9. CDR1 is LNHDA, CDR2 SQIVND, per germline (reference sequence). This CDR3 comprises 16 residues. Here the CDR3 DNA reads TGTGCCAGTAGAGTCGGACTAGCGTTTTACTACAATGAGCAGTTCTTC. It specifies CASRVGLAFYYNEQFF.

The rearrangement joins TRBV19 to TRBJ2-1, with TRBD1 identical over 8 bases. The V segment lost 5 bases and the J segment 6 bases; nucleotides outside the gene matches: 9. The CDR3 is made up of 15 amino acids. CDR1 is LNHDA, CDR2 SQIVND, per germline (reference sequence). As DNA, the CDR3 is TGTGCCAGTAGTGGGGGACAGGTTATTTCCAATGAGCAGTTCTTC. This translates into CASSGGQVISNEQFF. The variable domain in full, completed from reference TRBV19 and TRBJ2-1, reads DGGITQSPKYLFRKEGQNVTLSCEQNLNHDAMYWYRQDPGQGLRLIYYSQIVNDFQKGDIAEGYSVSREKKESFPLTVTSAQKNPTAFYLCASSGGQVISNEQFFGPGTRLTVL.

This chain connects TRBV4-2 to TRBJ2-1; 13 positions match TRBD2. V trimming: 3 bases; J trimming: 3 bases; junction bases outside the gene matches: 8. Germline loops: CDR1 LGHNA, CDR2 YNFKEQ. The CDR3 loop spans 18 amino acids. CDR3 sequence (DNA): TGTGCCAGCAGCCATGAAATCGGGACTAGCGGGAACTACAATGAGCAGTTCTTC. Protein product: CASSHEIGTSGNYNEQFF.

The rearrangement uses TRBV10-1 and TRBJ2-5; perhaps TRBD2 as D (5 bases). Deletions cut 2 bases from V and 4 bases from J, with 14 bases between. This CDR3 spans 15 amino acids. The germline gives CDR1 WNHNN, CDR2 SYGVQD (reference sequence). The CDR3 DNA reads as TGCGCCAGCAGTGAGGCCGGGAACCGTGGAGAGACCCAGTACTTC. Its translation is CASSEAGNRGETQYF.

This rearrangement joins TRBV18 to TRBJ1-1; 7 bases are a match to TRBD1. Germline V CDR1 and CDR2: KGHSH, LQKENI. V gave up 7 bases and J gave up 4 bases; unmatched junction bases: 6. CDR3 length equals 13 residues. The CDR3 protein is CASLQGQVTEAFF. CDR3 sequence (DNA): TGTGCCAGCTTACAGGGGCAAGTCACTGAAGCTTTCTTT.

V gene TRBV6-2 or TRBV6-3 combines with J gene TRBJ1-5; TRBD1 might be the D (6 bases). Germline CDR1 reads MNHEY; CDR2 reads SVGEGT. The CDR3 extends over 12 amino acids. The ends were cut back, 6 bases at V and 5 bases at J, with 8 bases in the middle. The CDR3 sequence: CASSRGYQPQHF. The DNA of the CDR3 is TGTGCCAGCAGCAGGGGATATCAGCCCCAGCATTTT.

The chain joins TRBV27 to TRBJ2-1, with TRBD2 as a possible D gene (6 bases). The ends were cut back, 5 bases at V and 7 bases at J, with 18 bases in the middle. CDR1 and CDR2 from the germline V gene are MNHEY and SMNVEV (reference sequence). The CDR3 consists of 15 residues. The CDR3 spells CASSLRLEQNNEQFF. The CDR3 region has the DNA TGTGCCAGCAGTCTCCGACTAGAACAGAATAATGAGCAGTTCTTC.

This clone was recorded only once. The V gene is TRBV5-1, the J gene TRBJ1-5; 8 bases are a match to TRBD1. Germline V lookup: CDR1 SGHRS, CDR2 YFSETQ. This CDR3 spans 15 amino acids. Germline trimming cut 0 bases from V and 6 bases from J; bases unmatched to any gene: 5. The CDR3 DNA follows: TGCGCCAGCAGCTTGGTGCCAGGGGGCGGTCAGCCCCAGCATTTT. Translation: CASSLVPGGGQPQHF.

The genes are TRBV5-1 and TRBJ2-5; TRBD2 matches 7 bases. Germline V gene lookup returns CDR1 SGHRS and CDR2 YFSETQ. The CDR3 is 15 amino acids. The trim removed 0 bases at V and 5 bases at J, leaving 7 bases unmatched. The CDR3 loop reads CASSLGLRGGETQYF. Written as DNA, the CDR3 is TGCGCCAGCAGCTTGGGATTGCGGGGAGGGGAGACCCAGTACTTC.

This chain connects TRBV19 to TRBJ2-3; 8 nucleotides agree with TRBD2. The ends lost 4 bases at V and 3 bases at J; junction bases unmatched: 6. The CDR3 loop spans 15 amino acids. In germline, CDR1 is LNHDA, CDR2 SQIVND (reference sequence). This chain's CDR3 is CASSKASGSTDTQYF. As DNA, the CDR3 is TGTGCCAGTAGTAAAGCGAGCGGGAGTACAGATACGCAGTATTTT.

This clone came up a few times. The chain employs TRBV7-9 and TRBJ2-3, with 8 bases lining up with TRBD2. Germline loops: CDR1 SEHNR, CDR2 FQNEAQ (reference sequence). The CDR3 contains 14 residues. V was pared by 9 bases and J by 0 bases, with 5 bases of the junction left unmatched. CDR3 bases: TGTGCCAGTCGATCTAGCGGGAGCACAGATACGCAGTATTTT. Translating gives CASRSSGSTDTQYF.

V usage is TRBV2 and J usage is TRBJ2-3; 7 nucleotides match TRBD2. Germline loops: CDR1 SNHLY, CDR2 FYNNEI. The CDR3 runs to 16 residues. The trim removed 5 bases at V and 3 bases at J, leaving 11 bases unmatched. The CDR3, as DNA: TGTGCCAGCAGTTCTGGAGGGAGGGCTCAGACAGATACGCAGTATTTT. This sequence encodes CASSSGGRAQTDTQYF.

In its sample, this clone was seen once. The gene calls are TRBV5-6 and TRBJ2-1, with 9 bases that match TRBD2. Germline lookup yields CDR1 SGHDT and CDR2 YYEEEE. The CDR3 consists of 16 residues. V was pared by 0 bases and J by 7 bases, with 8 bases of the junction left unmatched. CDR3 in amino acids: CASSLAAGGPGNEQFF. In DNA form, the CDR3 reads TGTGCCAGCAGCTTGGCCGCGGGAGGGCCGGGGAATGAGCAGTTCTTC.

The chain combines TRBV27 with TRBJ1-2, with D perhaps TRBD1 (6 bases). CDR3 length: 16 residues. Germline assignment: CDR1 MNHEY and CDR2 SMNVEV (reference sequence). Trimming removed 5 bases at V and 8 bases at J, with 24 bases between. CDR3 in amino acids: CASSPRTRGGANGYTF. The CDR3 DNA is TGTGCCAGCAGTCCTAGAACAAGGGGGGGGGCAAACGGCTACACCTTC.

The rearrangement links TRBV5-4 to TRBJ2-5, with TRBD2 identical over 15 bases. This CDR3 is built from 16 residues. J was trimmed by 5 bases and V by 3 bases; bases with no gene match: 5. The V gene's germline CDR1 is SGHNT and CDR2 YYREEE (reference sequence). The CDR3 DNA follows: TGTGCCAGCAGCTGGGGACTAGCGGGAGGATCCGAGACCCAGTACTTC. This gives the protein CASSWGLAGGSETQYF.

The rearrangement joins TRBV30 to TRBJ2-3; 11 nucleotides line up with TRBD2. The CDR3 runs 14 residues. J gave up 5 bases and V 5 bases, and 6 bases lay outside the gene matches. Germline V gene sequence: CDR1 GTSNPN, CDR2 SVGIG (reference sequence). As DNA, the CDR3 is TGTGCCTGGGTGGCTAGCGGGAGGATAGATACGCAGTATTTT. Its translation is CAWVASGRIDTQYF.

The rearrangement joins TRBV2 to TRBJ1-2; D perhaps matches TRBD1 (6 bases). Germline V gene sequence: CDR1 SNHLY, CDR2 FYNNEI. Trimming removed 5 bases at V and 4 bases at J, with 17 bases between. This CDR3 is built from 15 residues. Here the CDR3 reads CASSRRTTGFYGYTF. CDR3 nucleotide sequence: TGTGCCAGCAGTCGACGTACGACAGGATTCTATGGCTACACCTTC.

The genes are TRBV14 and TRBJ2-5; D call uncertain. The CDR3 contains 14 residues. Germline-derived CDR1 and CDR2 are SGHDN and FVKESK. Trimming pared 4 bases from V and 4 bases from J, leaving 13 bases between. The CDR3: CASSPVFGGETQYF. CDR3 coding DNA: TGTGCCAGCAGCCCGGTCTTTGGTGGAGAGACCCAGTACTTC.

This chain joins TRBV30 and TRBJ2-7; weak D call: TRBD1 (5 bases). Germline assignment: CDR1 GTSNPN and CDR2 SVGIG (reference sequence). The CDR3 length is 13 residues. V lost 3 bases and J 4 bases, leaving 13 bases between the germline ends. The CDR3 reads CAWRGRGRYEQYF. CDR3 nucleotide sequence: TGTGCCTGGAGGGGAAGGGGAAGATACGAGCAGTACTTC.

The chain combines TRBV11-3 with TRBJ2-2; D unresolved. V lost 2 bases, J lost 1 base, and 8 bases lay in between. Per the germline V gene, CDR1 is SGHNT and CDR2 is YENEEA. This CDR3 is built from 15 residues. The CDR3 bases are TGTGCCAGCAGCTTACCTCCAGGGAACACCGGGGAGCTGTTTTTT. Translating gives CASSLPPGNTGELFF.

V is TRBV4-3 and J is TRBJ1-1; D uncertain. V lost 0 bases and J 1 base, leaving 9 bases between the germline ends. The germline V gene has CDR1 LGHNA and CDR2 YSLEER. The CDR3 has 15 residues. The CDR3 DNA reads as TGCGCCAGCAGCCAAGATGCCAGTCAGAACACTGAAGCTTTCTTT. Translating gives CASSQDASQNTEAFF.

The rearrangement links TRBV28 to TRBJ1-5; 10 positions agree with TRBD1. The junction had 4 bases not matched to a gene; V was cut back by 4 bases and J by 1 base. The germline V gene has CDR1 MDHEN and CDR2 SYDVKM. CDR3 length: 16 residues. This chain's CDR3 is CASSSPGQGSNQPQHF. The CDR3 region has the DNA TGTGCCAGCAGTTCTCCGGGACAGGGGAGCAATCAGCCCCAGCATTTT.